These 12 T cell receptor beta chains originate from one sample sequenced in a study of identical twins. TCRdb redid the calling of the 5' RACE reads with MiXCR, one entry per CDR3 protein. The sample has a few hundred thousand distinct CDR3 sequences; roughly 8.6% are singletons. Separately, the same data were catalogued under a study of yellow fever vaccine responses in identical twins.

Source material: memory (CD45RO+) T cells sorted from blood. Every receptor here comes from a young woman in good health.

This clonotype was seen ten or more times. The V gene is TRBV28, the J gene TRBJ2-2; 14 bases map to TRBD2. V gave up 7 bases and J gave up 4 bases; unmatched junction bases: 17. Germline V lookup: CDR1 MDHEN, CDR2 SYDVKM. The CDR3 has 20 residues. In DNA form, the CDR3 reads TGTGCCAGCACCACCCAGGGGGGACTAGCGGGAGAAATCCGCACCGGGGAGCTGTTTTTT. It yields the protein CASTTQGGLAGEIRTGELFF.

The table lists this clonotype with many counts. The J gene is TRBJ1-5, the V gene TRBV6-1; no clear D. V gave up 8 bases and J gave up 1 base, with 18 bases separating them. Germline values: CDR1 MNHNS, CDR2 SASEGT. This CDR3 is built from 16 residues. The CDR3 nucleotides read TGTGCCAGCCGGGGAGCAAGCGCCCTGAGCAATCAGCCCCAGCATTTT. Its translation is CASRGASALSNQPQHF.

Only a few counts were recorded for this clonotype. The chain couples TRBV28 to TRBJ2-2, with a weak D call TRBD2 (5 bases). The V gene's germline CDR1 is MDHEN and CDR2 SYDVKM. Trimming removed 6 bases from V and 5 bases from J, with 16 bases in between. This CDR3 is built from 15 residues. The DNA of the CDR3 is TGTGCCAGCAGCTCGGGCGGGCGCCGGACCGGGGAGCTGTTTTTT. It encodes CASSSGGRRTGELFF.

This clonotype has at least ten counts. The V gene is TRBV29-1, the J gene TRBJ1-2; perhaps TRBD1 as D (5 bases). V shed 7 bases and J shed 2 bases, with 8 bases lying between them. The CDR3 sequence is 11 residues long. Germline-derived CDR1 and CDR2 are SQVTM and ANQGSEA. DNA of the CDR3: TGCAGCGCTGGGGCGAACTATGGCTACACCTTC. It encodes CSAGANYGYTF.

This clonotype was picked up one time. This chain joins TRBV3-1 and TRBJ2-7, with a possible D match to TRBD1 (6 bases). In germline, CDR1 is LGHDT, CDR2 YNNKEL (reference sequence). This CDR3 has 13 amino acids. V gave up 4 bases and J gave up 4 bases, with 11 bases separating them. CDR3 amino acids: CASSRAGAYEQYV. For the CDR3, the DNA is TGTGCCAGCAGCCGGGCAGGGGCATACGAGCAGTACGTC.

This clonotype was seen many times. The rearrangement joins TRBV12-3 or TRBV12-4 to TRBJ1-1, with 7 nucleotides matching TRBD1. The CDR3 is 14 residues long. V shed 8 bases, J shed 0 bases, and the junction held 6 bases outside the gene matches. This CDR3 reads CASAIDRVNTEAFF. As DNA, the CDR3 is TGTGCCAGCGCCATTGACAGGGTGAACACTGAAGCTTTCTTT.

This clonotype has a handful of counts. The gene calls are TRBV5-1 and TRBJ2-5; possible D gene TRBD2, 5 bases. The CDR3 spans 16 residues. The germline CDR1 and CDR2 sequences are SGHRS and YFSETQ. Deletions cut 0 bases from V and 5 bases from J, with 17 bases between. As DNA, the CDR3 is TGCGCCAGCAGCTTGGCCGGGGTAGGGCCATCGGAGACCCAGTACTTC. It is translated as CASSLAGVGPSETQYF.

This clonotype was seen a handful of times. The CDR3 sequence: CASSPGREKARSYEQYF. CDR3 bases: TGTGCCAGCTCACCAGGCCGGGAGAAGGCCCGCTCCTACGAGCAGTACTTC. This chain joins TRBV18 and TRBJ2-7; D may be TRBD2 (6 bases). The CDR3 sequence is 17 residues long. Germline CDR1 KGHSH, CDR2 LQKENI. V was pared by 2 bases and J by 0 bases, with 17 bases between.

CDR3 sequence (DNA): TGTGCCAGCAGCTCGCAGGGGTCTCCAGATACGCAGTATTTT. It specifies CASSSQGSPDTQYF. J is TRBJ2-3 and V is TRBV5-4; possibly TRBD1 for D (6 bases). V was cut by 3 bases and J by 4 bases, with 12 bases left in between. The CDR3 has 14 amino acids. Germline assignment: CDR1 SGHNT and CDR2 YYREEE (reference sequence).

This clonotype was seen more than once but under ten times. J is TRBJ2-7 and V is TRBV6-2 or TRBV6-3, with 8 bases matching TRBD1. V shed 5 bases, J shed 0 bases, and the junction held 6 bases outside the gene matches. There are 15 residues in the CDR3. Germline V CDR1 and CDR2: MNHEY, SVGEGT. The CDR3 region has the DNA TGTGCCAGCAGTCCCCAGGGGGCGGGCTCCTACGAGCAGTACTTC. Amino acids: CASSPQGAGSYEQYF.

The chain combines TRBV7-6 with TRBJ2-3; the match to TRBD2 covers 12 bases. The CDR3 has 15 amino acids. CDR1 is SGHVS, CDR2 FNYEAQ, per germline. Trimming removed 5 bases from V and 8 bases from J; junction bases left unmatched: 8. The CDR3 spells CASSTTSGSEGTQYF. CDR3 DNA: TGTGCCAGCAGCACGACTAGCGGGAGTGAGGGTACGCAGTATTTT.

The chain is built from TRBV11-3 and TRBJ2-2; D not resolved. V dropped 1 base and J dropped 2 bases, with 11 bases sitting between them. The CDR3 extends over 16 amino acids. Looked up from germline, CDR1 is SGHNT and CDR2 is YENEEA. The CDR3 bases are TGTGCCAGCAGCTTAGCTGTCGACGCAAACACCGGGGAGCTGTTTTTT. Its protein product is CASSLAVDANTGELFF.